This T cell receptor (beta chain) was captured in a study of Graves' ophthalmopathy and Graves' hyperthyroidism (dated by TCRdb to the late 2010s). Looking at the study overall: Hyperthyroidism was considered stable if no progression to ophthalmopathy occurred within 18 months of follow-up. TCR beta repertoire signatures were used to distinguish Graves' ophthalmopathy from Graves' hyperthyroidism and to predict progression to ophthalmopathy. An independent validation cohort was composed of approximately 19 hyperthyroidism patients and over 15 patients who later progressed from hyperthyroidism to ophthalmopathy. In total, 120 to 150 blood samples were TCR-sequenced: under 45 ophthalmopathy, roughly 80 hyperthyroidism and roughly 17 hyperthyroidism-to-ophthalmopathy patients. In over 5 hyperthyroidism patients, the T-cell repertoire of thyroid tissue was compared with the T-cell repertoire of blood. A discovery set of about 99 patients (around 45 ophthalmopathy, 55 to 60 stable hyperthyroidism) was enrolled to explore V-J signatures distinguishing ophthalmopathy from hyperthyroidism. Following sampling, methimazole starting at 30 mg daily was administered to hyperthyroidism patients, and high-dose intravenous methylprednisolone was administered to ophthalmopathy patients. Results the study describes overall, beyond this receptor: In validation, the model predicted ophthalmopathy progression with about 70% sensitivity and about 73% specificity; 12 predicted patients were CT-confirmed with GO in a median of approximately six months. Most of the expanded thyroid clonotypes with a frequency above 0.001 were also detected in blood, and it was suggested that the thyroid immune response may be reflected by blood repertoires. Ophthalmopathy was separated from stable hyperthyroidism by the 13-signature model with 85% to 90% sensitivity and 81.08% specificity in cross-validation and with 80%/75% in the test set. No statistical method was used to set the sample size in advance, and the investigators knew which group each participant was assigned to.

Patients with hyperthyroidism were aged 18 to 65 years, had been newly diagnosed, and had a disease duration of less than 2 months. Patients with other autoimmune diseases, uncontrolled infections, pregnancy or lactation were excluded. Diagnosis was based on clinical symptoms, serum thyroxine, TRAb, thyroid ultrasound and orbital computed tomography. Trizol reagent was used to extract the total RNA, and its quality was then checked on an Agilent 2100 Bioanalyzer. For repertoire sequencing, TCR beta CDR3 regions were amplified from RNA transcripts. The first round was an RT-PCR using HTBI primers with the Qiagen OneStep RT-PCR kit, and this first round was followed by a second-round multiplex PCR, then size selection and purification. Sequencing of the libraries was carried out on an Illumina HiSeq2000 in paired-end mode with 100 bp reads. The study's own analysis went as follows. Reads were processed with SOAPnuke, discarding reads with adapters, uncalled bases, mean Phred below 15, or no exact constant-primer or identifier match. High-quality paired reads were merged with COPE v1.2.5. Clonotypes were defined as unique nucleotide sequences and were aligned to IMGT TRB V, D and J references using MiTCR v1.1. The analysis was limited to V-J combinations with a frequency above 0.0001, which together covered roughly 99% of the repertoires. A TCR clonal expansion and chaos score per V-J combination was defined as the ratio of F50 clonal expansion to chaos observed in the TCRdist matrix. Welch's t-statistics and random forest were used to narrow the features down to around twelve V-J combinations, which were then fed into a naive Bayes classifier. The Morisita-Horn index was used to measure how similar the thyroid and blood repertoires were. In TCRdb, the public reads were trimmed at Q25 with fastp and aligned with MiXCR, with productive beta chains retained. Each CDR3 protein appears once, grouped with its most common genes and DNA. Here the V and J calls rest on TCRdb's processing, not on the authors' analysis. The sample table holds more than 1,000,000 distinct CDR3 sequences, of which 36% were seen once. Around 10% of the sample is taken by the ten largest.

Worth noting for this clonotype: Its specific antigen is unknown. A read error may be the cause here, since a much bigger clone is one base away.

V is cut back by 3 bases and J by 5 bases, with 8 bases in the junction unmatched. CDR1 and CDR2, per the germline V gene, are SGDLS and YYNGEE. The CDR3 goes from the cysteine to the phenylalanine over 16 residues. Only the CDR3 DNA stays, 48 bases, in frame from base 1. The sequence came from an adult man with Graves' hyperthyroidism. The sequenced sample consisted of peripheral blood or thyroid tissue (not recorded which). The sequence is built from TRBV9 and TRBJ2-5, and TRBD1 aligns with 12 junction nucleotides. The CDR3 protein is CASSAGQGAQRETQYF. Read as DNA, the sequence is TGTGCCAGCAGCGCGGGACAGGGGGCGCAGCGTGAGACCCAGTACTTC.